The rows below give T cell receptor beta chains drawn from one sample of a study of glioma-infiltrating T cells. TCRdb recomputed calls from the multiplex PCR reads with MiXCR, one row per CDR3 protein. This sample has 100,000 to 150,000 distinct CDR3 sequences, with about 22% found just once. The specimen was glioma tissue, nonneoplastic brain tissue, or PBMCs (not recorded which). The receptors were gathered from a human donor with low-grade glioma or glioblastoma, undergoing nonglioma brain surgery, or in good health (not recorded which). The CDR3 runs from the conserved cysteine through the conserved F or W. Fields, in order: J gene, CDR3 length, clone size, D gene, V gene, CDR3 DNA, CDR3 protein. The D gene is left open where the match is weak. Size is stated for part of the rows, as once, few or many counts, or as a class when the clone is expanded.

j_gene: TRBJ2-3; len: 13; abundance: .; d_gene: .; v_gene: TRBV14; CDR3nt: TGTGCCAGCAGCCAAGAGGGGACAGATACGCAGTATTTT; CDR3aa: CASSQEGTDTQYF
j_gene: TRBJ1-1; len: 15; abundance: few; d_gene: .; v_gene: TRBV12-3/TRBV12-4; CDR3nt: TGTGCCAGCAGCAACCCCAGGGTAGTCGACACTGAAGCTTTCTTT; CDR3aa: CASSNPRVVDTEAFF
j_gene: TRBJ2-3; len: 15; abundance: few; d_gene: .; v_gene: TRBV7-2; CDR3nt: TGTGCCAGCAGCTTAGGGCAGCTTAGCACAGATACGCAGTATTTT; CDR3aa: CASSLGQLSTDTQYF
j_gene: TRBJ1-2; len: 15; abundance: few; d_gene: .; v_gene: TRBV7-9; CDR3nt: TGTGCCAGCAGCTTATCAGGGAATCCGATGTTCGGCTACACCTTC; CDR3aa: CASSLSGNPMFGYTF
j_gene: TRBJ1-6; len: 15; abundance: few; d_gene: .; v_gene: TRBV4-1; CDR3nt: TGCGCCAGCAGCCTCCAATGGGGCCCCGATTCACCCCTCCACTTT; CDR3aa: CASSLQWGPDSPLHF
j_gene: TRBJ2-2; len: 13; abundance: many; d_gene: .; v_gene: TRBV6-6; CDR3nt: TGTGCCAGCAGTTACGTTGGGAAGGAGAGCTGGTTTTTT; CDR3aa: CASSYVGKESWFF
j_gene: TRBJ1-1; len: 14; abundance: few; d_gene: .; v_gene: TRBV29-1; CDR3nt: TGCAGCGTTGAAGATCGGGTGTGGCGCACTGAAGCTTTCTTT; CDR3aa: CSVEDRVWRTEAFF
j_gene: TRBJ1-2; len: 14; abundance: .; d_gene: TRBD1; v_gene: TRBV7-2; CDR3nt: TGTGCCAGCAGCGGCAGGGGGAAGGACTATGGCTACACCTTC; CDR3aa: CASSGRGKDYGYTF
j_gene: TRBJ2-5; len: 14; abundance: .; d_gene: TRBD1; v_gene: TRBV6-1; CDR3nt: TGTGCCGGGACTCCCAGGGGGCGGGAAGAGACCCAGTACTTC; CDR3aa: CAGTPRGREETQYF
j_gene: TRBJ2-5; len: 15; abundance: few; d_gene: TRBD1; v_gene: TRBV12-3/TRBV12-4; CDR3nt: TGTGCCAGCAGCGATCGGACAGGGCAACAAGAGACCCAGTACTTC; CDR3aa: CASSDRTGQQETQYF
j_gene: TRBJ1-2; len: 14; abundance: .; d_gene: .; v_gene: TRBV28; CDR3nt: TGTGCCAGCAGTTTCCCCGCAGGGGACTATGGCTACACCTTC; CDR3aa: CASSFPAGDYGYTF
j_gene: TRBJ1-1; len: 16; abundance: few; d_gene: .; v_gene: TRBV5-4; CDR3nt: TGTGCCAGCAGCTCGTCCCGCGACGGATTGAACACTGAAGCTTTCTTT; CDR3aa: CASSSSRDGLNTEAFF
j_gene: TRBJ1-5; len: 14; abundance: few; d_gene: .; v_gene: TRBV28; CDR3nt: TGTGCCAGCAGTACGGGATTTAGCAATCAGCCCCAGCATTTT; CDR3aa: CASSTGFSNQPQHF
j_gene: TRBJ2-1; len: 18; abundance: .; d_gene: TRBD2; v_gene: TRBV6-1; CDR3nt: TGTGCCAGCAATCCTCAGCTAGCGGGGGGGCTTTCCTACAATGAGCAGTTCTTC; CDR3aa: CASNPQLAGGLSYNEQFF
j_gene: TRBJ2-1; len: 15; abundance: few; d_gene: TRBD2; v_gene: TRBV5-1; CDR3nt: TGCGCCAGCAGCTTGGTGACTAGCGGCCCTACCGAGCAGTTCTTC; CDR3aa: CASSLVTSGPTEQFF
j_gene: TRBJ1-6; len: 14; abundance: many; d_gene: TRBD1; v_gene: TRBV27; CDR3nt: TGTGCCAGCAGCCCGGGACAGCTCATTTCACCCCTCCACTTT; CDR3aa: CASSPGQLISPLHF
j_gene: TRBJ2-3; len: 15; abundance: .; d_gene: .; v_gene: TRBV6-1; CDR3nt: TGTGCCAGCAGTTCCGTAATAGGTAGCACAGATACGCAGTATTTT; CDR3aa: CASSSVIGSTDTQYF
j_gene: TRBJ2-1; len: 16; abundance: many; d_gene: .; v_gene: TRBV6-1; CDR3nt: TGTGCCAGCAGTGAAATAGAGGCAGGATCCTACAATGAGCAGTTCTTC; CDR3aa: CASSEIEAGSYNEQFF
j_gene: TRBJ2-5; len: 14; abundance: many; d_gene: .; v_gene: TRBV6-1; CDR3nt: TGTGCCAGCACCTTTAGCGGAAACCAAGAGACCCAGTACTTC; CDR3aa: CASTFSGNQETQYF
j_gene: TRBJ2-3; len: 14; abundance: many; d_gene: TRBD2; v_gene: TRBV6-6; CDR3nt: TGTGCCAGCAGTTACGGGAGCGGGGGCTCGACGCAGTATTTT; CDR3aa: CASSYGSGGSTQYF
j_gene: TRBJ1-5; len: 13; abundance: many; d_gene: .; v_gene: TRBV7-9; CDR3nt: TGTGCCAGCATGCTGACGGAGAATCAGCCCCAGCATTTT; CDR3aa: CASMLTENQPQHF
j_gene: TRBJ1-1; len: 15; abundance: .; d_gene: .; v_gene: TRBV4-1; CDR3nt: TGCGCCAGCAGCCAACCTAGAAGGGGGAACACTGAAGCTTTCTTT; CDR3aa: CASSQPRRGNTEAFF
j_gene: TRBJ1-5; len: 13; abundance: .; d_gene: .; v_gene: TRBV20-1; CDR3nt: TGCAGTGCTAGAGCAGACGGGGATCAGCCCCAGCATTTT; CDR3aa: CSARADGDQPQHF
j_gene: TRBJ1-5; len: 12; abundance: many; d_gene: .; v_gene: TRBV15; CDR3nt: TGTGCCACCAGCAGAGATGCTCAGCCCCAGCATTTT; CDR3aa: CATSRDAQPQHF
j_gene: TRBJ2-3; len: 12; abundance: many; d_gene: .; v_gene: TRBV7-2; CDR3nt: TGTGCCAGCAGCTTAAAAGGAGATACGCAGTATTTT; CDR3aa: CASSLKGDTQYF
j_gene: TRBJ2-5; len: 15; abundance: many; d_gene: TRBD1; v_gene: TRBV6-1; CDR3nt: TGTGCCAGCAGCCCCGGGACAGGGGGCGCGCAGACCCAGTACTTC; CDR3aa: CASSPGTGGAQTQYF
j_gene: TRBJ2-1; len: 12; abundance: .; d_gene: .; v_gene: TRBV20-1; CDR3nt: TGCAGTGCTAGCGGGTATTACAATGAGCAGTTCTTC; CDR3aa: CSASGYYNEQFF
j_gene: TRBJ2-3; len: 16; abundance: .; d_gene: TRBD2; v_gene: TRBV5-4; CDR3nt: TGTGCCAGCAGCTTGGGACTAGCTCTGGTCACAGATACGCAGTATTTT; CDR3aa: CASSLGLALVTDTQYF
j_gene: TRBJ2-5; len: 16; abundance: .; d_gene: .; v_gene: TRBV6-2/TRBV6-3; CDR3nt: TGTGCCAGCAGCCCTAGCCTCATACTCCGCGGGGAGACCCAGTACTTC; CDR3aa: CASSPSLILRGETQYF
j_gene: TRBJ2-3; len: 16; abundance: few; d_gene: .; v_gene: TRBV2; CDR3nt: TGTGCCAGCAGTGAATATGGCTCCGCTGGCACAGATACGCAGTATTTT; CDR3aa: CASSEYGSAGTDTQYF
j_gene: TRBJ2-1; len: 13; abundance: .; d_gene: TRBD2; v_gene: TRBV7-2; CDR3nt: TGTGCCAGCAGCTTTGGGTCCGGGGGGGCGGTGTTCTTC; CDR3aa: CASSFGSGGAVFF
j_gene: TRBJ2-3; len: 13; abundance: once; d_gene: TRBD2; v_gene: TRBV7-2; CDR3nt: TGTGCCAGCAGCCCCGGGGGGGCGAATACGCAGTATTTT; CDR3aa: CASSPGGANTQYF
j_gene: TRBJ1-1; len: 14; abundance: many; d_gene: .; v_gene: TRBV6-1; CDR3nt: TGTGCCAGCAGTTTCGGACAGAGGAACACTGAAGCTTTCTTT; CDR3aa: CASSFGQRNTEAFF
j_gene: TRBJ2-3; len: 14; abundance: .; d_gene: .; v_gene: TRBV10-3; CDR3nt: TGTGCCATCAGTGCAGGTCCTAGCACAGATACGCAGTATTTT; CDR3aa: CAISAGPSTDTQYF
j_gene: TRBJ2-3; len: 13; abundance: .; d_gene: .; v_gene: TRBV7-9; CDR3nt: TGTGCCAGCAGCTTGAGTGCCGGGGATACGCAGTATTTT; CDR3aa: CASSLSAGDTQYF
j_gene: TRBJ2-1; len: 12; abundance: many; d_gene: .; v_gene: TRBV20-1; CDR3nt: TGCAGTGCTGGAAAGACTAGCAATGAGCAGTTCTTC; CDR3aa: CSAGKTSNEQFF
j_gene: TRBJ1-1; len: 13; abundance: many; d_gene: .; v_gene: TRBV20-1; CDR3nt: TGCAGTGCTAGAGTAGGGGTTCGGACTGAAGCTTTCTTT; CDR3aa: CSARVGVRTEAFF
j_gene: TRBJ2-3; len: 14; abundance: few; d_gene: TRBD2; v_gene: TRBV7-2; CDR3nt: TGTGCCAGCAGCAGGACTAGGGAAACAGATACGCAGTATTTT; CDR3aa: CASSRTRETDTQYF
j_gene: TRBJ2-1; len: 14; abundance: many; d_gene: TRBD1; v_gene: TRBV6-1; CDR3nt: TGTGCCAGCAGAGAGGACAGGGGATACAATGAGCAGTTCTTC; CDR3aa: CASREDRGYNEQFF
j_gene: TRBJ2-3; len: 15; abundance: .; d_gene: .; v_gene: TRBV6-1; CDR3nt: TGTGCCAGCAGAGTACCGGGACACCACACAGATACGCAGTATTTT; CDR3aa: CASRVPGHHTDTQYF
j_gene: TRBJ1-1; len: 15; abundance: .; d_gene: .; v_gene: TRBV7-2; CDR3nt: TGTGCCACCACCTGGGGAGGCTTTGGGAACACTGAAGCTTTCTTT; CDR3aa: CATTWGGFGNTEAFF
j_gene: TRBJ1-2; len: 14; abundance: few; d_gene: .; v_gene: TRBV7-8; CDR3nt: TGTGCCAGCAGCTTAGTAGAGGTTAACTATGGCTACACCTTC; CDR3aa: CASSLVEVNYGYTF
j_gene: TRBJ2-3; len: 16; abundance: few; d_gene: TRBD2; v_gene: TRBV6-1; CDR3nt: TGTGCCAGCTATACAGGGGAAGCGGGGGGTGGGGATACGCAGTATTTT; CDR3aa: CASYTGEAGGGDTQYF
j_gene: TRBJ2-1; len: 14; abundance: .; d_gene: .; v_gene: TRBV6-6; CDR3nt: TGTGCCAGCAGTTACTTGCAATTCACCAATGAGCAGTTCTTC; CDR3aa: CASSYLQFTNEQFF
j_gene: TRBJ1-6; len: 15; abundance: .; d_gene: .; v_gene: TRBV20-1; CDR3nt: TGCAGTGCTGGGGCCCAGGAAACCGATAATTCATCCCTCCACTTT; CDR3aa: CSAGAQETDNSSLHF
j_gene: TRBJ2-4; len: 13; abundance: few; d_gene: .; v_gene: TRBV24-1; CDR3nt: TGTGCCACCAGTGATCCCGGGACGTCGCTTCAGTACTTC; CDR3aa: CATSDPGTSLQYF
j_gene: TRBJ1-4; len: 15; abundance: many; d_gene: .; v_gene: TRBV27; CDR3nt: TGTGCCAGCAGTTTCGGCAGGGAGTCTAATGAAAAACTGTTTTTT; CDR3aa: CASSFGRESNEKLFF
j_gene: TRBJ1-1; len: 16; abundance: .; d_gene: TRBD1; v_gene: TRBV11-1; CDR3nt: TGTGCCAGCAGCTTAGGGACAGGGTCATTTGGCACTGAAGCTTTCTTT; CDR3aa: CASSLGTGSFGTEAFF
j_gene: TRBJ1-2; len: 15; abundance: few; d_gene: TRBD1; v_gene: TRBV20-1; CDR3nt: TGCAGCTCACCCTCCTGGGACAGAGAAGACTATGGCTACACCTTC; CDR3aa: CSSPSWDREDYGYTF
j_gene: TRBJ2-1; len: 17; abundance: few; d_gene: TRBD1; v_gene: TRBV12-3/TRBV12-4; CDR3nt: TGTGCCAGCAGTTTAGAGGGACAGGGTGCTGTTAGGAATGAGCAGTTCTTC; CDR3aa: CASSLEGQGAVRNEQFF
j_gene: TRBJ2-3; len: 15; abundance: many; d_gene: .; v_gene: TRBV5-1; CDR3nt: TGCGCCAGCAGCCCCGCAGGGGCAGACACAGATACGCAGTATTTT; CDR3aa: CASSPAGADTDTQYF
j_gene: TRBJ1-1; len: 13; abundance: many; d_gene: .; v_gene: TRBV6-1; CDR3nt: TGTGCCAGCAGTAGCCGGACAGACACTGAAGCTTTCTTT; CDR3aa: CASSSRTDTEAFF
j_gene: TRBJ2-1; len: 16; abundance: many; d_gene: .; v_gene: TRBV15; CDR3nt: TGTGCCACCAGCACCCGAACTACCGCTGGGGACAATGAGCAGTTCTTC; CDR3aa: CATSTRTTAGDNEQFF
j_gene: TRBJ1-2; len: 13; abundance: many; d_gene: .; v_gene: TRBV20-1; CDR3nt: TGCAGTGCTAGCCCGGGACTATACTATGGCTACACCTTC; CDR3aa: CSASPGLYYGYTF
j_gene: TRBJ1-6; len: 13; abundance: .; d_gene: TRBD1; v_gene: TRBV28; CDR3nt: TGTGCCAGCAGGGACGGGACAGCCTTTCAATATCACTTT; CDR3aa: CASRDGTAFQYHF